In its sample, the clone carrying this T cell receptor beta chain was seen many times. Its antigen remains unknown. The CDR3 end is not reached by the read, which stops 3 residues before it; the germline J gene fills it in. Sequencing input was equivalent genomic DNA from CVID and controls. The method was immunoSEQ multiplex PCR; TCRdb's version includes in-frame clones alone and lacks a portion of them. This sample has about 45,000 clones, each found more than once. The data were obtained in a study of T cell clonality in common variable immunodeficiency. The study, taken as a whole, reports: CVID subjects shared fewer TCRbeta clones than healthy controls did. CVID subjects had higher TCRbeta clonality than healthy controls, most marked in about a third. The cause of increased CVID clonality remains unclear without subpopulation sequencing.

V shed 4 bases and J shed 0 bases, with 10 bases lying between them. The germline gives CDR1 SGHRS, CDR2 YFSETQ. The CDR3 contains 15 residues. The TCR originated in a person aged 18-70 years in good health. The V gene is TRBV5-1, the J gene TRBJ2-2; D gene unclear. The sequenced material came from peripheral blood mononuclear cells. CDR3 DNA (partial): TGCGCCAGCAGCGCAACATTGGCGAACACCGGGGAG. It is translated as CASSATLANTGE. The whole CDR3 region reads CASSATLANTGELFF. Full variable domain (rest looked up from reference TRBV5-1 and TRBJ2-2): KAGVTQTPRYLIKTRGQQVTLSCSPISGHRSVSWYQQTPGQGLQFLFEYFSETQRNKGNFPGRFSGRQFSNSRSEMNVSTLELGDSALYLCASSATLANTGELFFGEGSRLTVL.